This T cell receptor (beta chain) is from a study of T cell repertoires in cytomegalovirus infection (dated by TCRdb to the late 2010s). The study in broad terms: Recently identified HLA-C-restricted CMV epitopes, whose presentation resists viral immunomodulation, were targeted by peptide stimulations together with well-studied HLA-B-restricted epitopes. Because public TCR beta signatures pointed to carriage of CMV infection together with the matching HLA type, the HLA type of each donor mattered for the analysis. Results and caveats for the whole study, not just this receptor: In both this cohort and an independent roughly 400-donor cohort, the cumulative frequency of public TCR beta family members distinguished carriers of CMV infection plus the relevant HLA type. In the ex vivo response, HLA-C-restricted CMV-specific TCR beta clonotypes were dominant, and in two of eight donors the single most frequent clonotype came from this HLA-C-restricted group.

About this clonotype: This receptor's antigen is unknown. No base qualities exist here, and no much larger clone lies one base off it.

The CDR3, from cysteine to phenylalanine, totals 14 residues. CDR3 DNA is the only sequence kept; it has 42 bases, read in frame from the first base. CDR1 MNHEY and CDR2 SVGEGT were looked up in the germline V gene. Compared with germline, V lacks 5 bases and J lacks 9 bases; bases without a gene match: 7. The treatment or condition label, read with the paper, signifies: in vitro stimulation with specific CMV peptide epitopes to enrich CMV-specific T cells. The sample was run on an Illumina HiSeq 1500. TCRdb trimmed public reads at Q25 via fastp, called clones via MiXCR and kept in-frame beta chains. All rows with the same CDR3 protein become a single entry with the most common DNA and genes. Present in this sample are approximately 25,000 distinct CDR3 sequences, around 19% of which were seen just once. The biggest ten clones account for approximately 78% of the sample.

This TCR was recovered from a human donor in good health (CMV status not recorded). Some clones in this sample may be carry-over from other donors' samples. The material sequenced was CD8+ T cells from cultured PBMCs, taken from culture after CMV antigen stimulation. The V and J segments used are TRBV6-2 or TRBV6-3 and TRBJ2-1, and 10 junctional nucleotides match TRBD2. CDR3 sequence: CASSGPGTSAEQFF. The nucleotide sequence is TGTGCCAGCAGTGGTCCCGGGACTAGCGCTGAGCAGTTCTTC.